The next 19 T cell receptor beta chains were all read from a single sample in a study of blood T cell repertoires in COVID-19. Sequenced by immunoSEQ multiplex PCR; TCRdb stores in-frame clones only, minus some. The sample shows a few hundred thousand clones, 85% to 90% of them seen only once. The sequenced sample consisted of PBMCs or T cells enriched from blood (not recorded which). These receptors were obtained from a woman in her forties or fifties who had been exposed to COVID-19.

The chain carries TRBV7-9 and TRBJ1-5; D unresolved. The CDR3 totals 13 residues. V shed 2 bases and J shed 4 bases, with 6 bases lying between them. Germline CDR1 and CDR2: SEHNR and FQNEAQ (reference sequence). CDR3: CASSLSPNQPQHF. Here the CDR3 DNA reads TGTGCCAGCAGCTTATCTCCGAATCAGCCCCAGCATTTT.

V usage is TRBV19 and J usage is TRBJ2-2; tentatively, D is TRBD1 (6 bases). There are 15 residues in the CDR3. V dropped 7 bases and J dropped 1 base, with 13 bases sitting between them. From germline, CDR1 is LNHDA and CDR2 SQIVND (reference sequence). The CDR3 DNA is TGTGCCAGTAACCAGGACAGCGGGAACACCGGGGAGCTGTTTTTT. Protein product: CASNQDSGNTGELFF.

The chain is built from TRBV5-1 and TRBJ1-1; 7 bases are shared with TRBD1. Germline V gene sequence: CDR1 SGHRS, CDR2 YFSETQ. With V trimmed by 4 bases and J by 1 base, 10 bases remained unmatched. The CDR3 runs 16 residues. The CDR3 sequence: CASSPQPQGGNTEAFF. For the CDR3, the DNA is TGCGCCAGCAGCCCGCAGCCTCAGGGGGGGAACACTGAAGCTTTCTTT.

The J gene is TRBJ1-1, the V gene TRBV27; 7 bases match TRBD1. Germline V CDR1 and CDR2: MNHEY, SMNVEV (reference sequence). V trimming: 5 bases; J trimming: 4 bases; junction bases outside the gene matches: 13. This CDR3 has 16 residues. In DNA, the CDR3 is TGTGCCAGCAGTCCCAGACAGGGAACGGCGGGCACTGAAGCTTTCTTT. It encodes CASSPRQGTAGTEAFF.

The rearrangement links TRBV25-1 to TRBJ2-5, with D possibly being TRBD1 (6 bases). Per the germline V gene, CDR1 is MGHDK and CDR2 is SYGVNS. V dropped 6 bases and J dropped 4 bases, with 15 bases sitting between them. The CDR3 has 14 amino acids. DNA of the CDR3: TGTGCCAGCAGCCAAGGACAGAACAGAGAGACCCAGTACTTC. It encodes CASSQGQNRETQYF. Using reference TRBV25-1 and TRBJ2-5 for the parts outside the CDR3, the full variable domain is EADIYQTPRYLVIGTGKKITLECSQTMGHDKMYWYQQDPGMELHLIHYSYGVNSTEKGDLSSESTVSRIRTEHFPLTLESARPSHTSQYLCASSQGQNRETQYFGPGTRLLVL.

This clone was recorded once. The chain employs TRBV19 and TRBJ1-2; weak D call: TRBD1 (5 bases). This CDR3 is 13 amino acids long. V dropped 6 bases and J dropped 6 bases, with 14 bases sitting between them. In germline, CDR1 is LNHDA, CDR2 SQIVND (reference sequence). The CDR3 DNA reads as TGTGCCAGTAGATTGTCGGGGGGGAATGGCTACACCTTC. This translates into CASRLSGGNGYTF.

This clone occurred once. The rearrangement links TRBV4-1 to TRBJ2-5; TRBD2 matches 8 bases. J was trimmed by 3 bases and V by 1 base; bases with no gene match: 22. CDR3 length: 21 amino acids. Germline CDR1 is MGHRA and CDR2 is YSYEKL. The chain's CDR3 is CASSQGREVRIDERWKETQYF. Written as DNA, the CDR3 is TGCGCCAGCAGCCAAGGGCGGGAGGTTCGGATAGACGAAAGATGGAAAGAGACCCAGTACTTC.

About this clone itself: A read error may account for a junction end that differs from germline. The rearrangement joins TRBV7-7 to TRBJ2-2; 7 bases are a match to TRBD2. Germline loops: CDR1 SSHAT, CDR2 FNYEAQ (reference sequence). The CDR3 sequence is 16 residues long. The DNA of the CDR3 is TGTGCTAGCAGCTTTAGGGAGGGTCCGAACACCGGGGAGCTGTTTTTT. It encodes CASSFREGPNTGELFF. The full variable domain, in which reference TRBV7-7 and TRBJ2-2 provide the parts outside the CDR3, is GAGVSQSPRYKVTKRGQDVTLRCDPISSHATLYWYQQALGQGPEFLTYFNYEAQPDKSGLPSDRFSAERPEGSISTLTIQRTEQRDSAMYRCASSFREGPNTGELFFGEGSRLTVL.

The sample holds one count of this clone. This sequence joins TRBV4-1 and TRBJ2-1, with D hard to call. Between the trimmed V and J ends, which lost 2 bases and 1 base, there was a span of 6 bases. The CDR3 length is 14 residues. Germline CDR1 is MGHRA and CDR2 is YSYEKL. The DNA of the CDR3 is TGCGCCAGCAGCCAACTGTTTTCCTACAATGAGCAGTTCTTC. Translated: CASSQLFSYNEQFF.

The chain uses TRBV3-1 (or the pseudogene TRBV3-2) and TRBJ1-6, with 9 bases matching TRBD1. The CDR3 contains 14 residues. Germline trimming cut 5 bases from V and 6 bases from J; bases unmatched to any gene: 2. Germline V gene sequence: CDR1 LGHDT, CDR2 YNNKEL (reference sequence). Here the CDR3 reads CASSGTGSNSPLHF. DNA of the CDR3: TGTGCCAGCAGCGGGACAGGGAGTAATTCACCCCTCCACTTT.

This chain links TRBV15 with TRBJ1-2; the D gene is possibly TRBD1 (6 bases). Germline V CDR1 and CDR2: LNHNV, YYDKDF (reference sequence). This CDR3 has 14 residues. V lost 4 bases and J 7 bases, leaving 16 bases between the germline ends. This chain's CDR3 is CATSTTRTASGYTF. CDR3 nucleotides: TGTGCCACCAGCACAACACGGACAGCCTCTGGCTACACCTTC.

The chain carries TRBV6-1 and TRBJ2-1, with 9 bases lining up with TRBD2. CDR1 is MNHNS and CDR2 is SASEGT in the germline V gene. V dropped 0 bases and J dropped 4; count of bases not matched to a gene: 4. The CDR3 has 16 residues. The CDR3 bases are TGTGCCAGCAGTGAAGCAAGCGGGGGGAGTTACAATGAGCAGTTCTTC. It yields the protein CASSEASGGSYNEQFF.

CDR3 nucleotide sequence: TGTGCCAGCCGGGACAGGGGTTCTGGAAACACCATATATTTT. This sequence encodes CASRDRGSGNTIYF. The chain carries TRBV5-4 and TRBJ1-3, with 10 bases lining up with TRBD1. Per germline, CDR1 SGHNT and CDR2 YYREEE (reference sequence). This CDR3 contains 14 residues. V shed 7 bases and J 1 base; nucleotides not matched to a gene: 2.

The rearrangement links TRBV6-1 to TRBJ2-7, with 9 bases lining up with TRBD1. This CDR3 has 16 amino acids. Trimming at V came to 4 bases and at J to 3 bases, leaving 10 bases not matched to a gene. Germline V gene data show CDR1 as MNHNS and CDR2 as SASEGT. CDR3 sequence: CASSGYRDRENYEQYF. CDR3 nucleotide sequence: TGTGCCAGCAGTGGCTACCGGGACAGGGAGAACTACGAGCAGTACTTC.

The chain joins TRBV3-1 (or the pseudogene TRBV3-2) to TRBJ2-7, with 13 bases fitting TRBD2. This CDR3 has 16 amino acids. The germline CDR1 and CDR2 sequences are LGHDT and YNNKEL (reference sequence). The V gene end was trimmed by 3 bases and the J gene end by 2 bases; junction bases not matched to a gene: 4. The CDR3 protein is CASSQTGLAGAYEQYF. The CDR3 nucleotides read TGTGCCAGCAGCCAGACCGGACTAGCGGGGGCCTACGAGCAGTACTTC.

This chain links TRBV6-4 with TRBJ1-2; D gene unclear. Trimming pared 6 bases from V and 0 bases from J, leaving 17 bases between. The CDR3 length is 16 residues. The germline V gene encodes CDR1 MRHNA and CDR2 SNTAGT. In nucleotides, the CDR3 is TGTGCCAGCAGACTTCCCAGGCGATTAGCTAACTATGGCTACACCTTC. It specifies CASRLPRRLANYGYTF.

The chain couples TRBV5-1 to TRBJ1-3; maybe TRBD1 (5 bases). Germline-derived CDR1 and CDR2 are SGHRS and YFSETQ. V shed 3 bases and J shed 0 bases, with 13 bases lying between them. This CDR3 is 16 amino acids long. Written as DNA, the CDR3 is TGCGCCAGCAGCTGGGGCAACTCGAGCTCTGGAAACACCATATATTTT. Translation gives CASSWGNSSSGNTIYF. Full variable domain (remainder filled in from reference TRBV5-1 and TRBJ1-3): KAGVTQTPRYLIKTRGQQVTLSCSPISGHRSVSWYQQTPGQGLQFLFEYFSETQRNKGNFPGRFSGRQFSNSRSEMNVSTLELGDSALYLCASSWGNSSSGNTIYFGEGSWLTVV.

The chain recombines TRBV15 with TRBJ2-3, with TRBD2 matching over 10 bases. J gave up 4 bases and V 3 bases, and 1 base lay outside the gene matches. The germline CDR1 and CDR2 sequences are LNHNV and YYDKDF (reference sequence). The CDR3 spans 14 residues. DNA for the CDR3: TGTGCCACCAGCAGGGGACTAGCGTCAGATACGCAGTATTTT. Its translation: CATSRGLASDTQYF.

The rearrangement links TRBV5-1 to TRBJ1-6; 8 nucleotides align to TRBD1. Trimming cost V 4 bases and J 10 bases; bases outside gene matches: 4. This CDR3 region has 13 residues. CDR1 and CDR2 from the germline V gene are SGHRS and YFSETQ. The chain's CDR3 is CASSPGQGSPLHF. The CDR3 region has the DNA TGCGCCAGCAGCCCCGGACAGGGATCACCCCTCCACTTT.